This TCR beta chain was profiled in a study of identical twins. TCRdb re-called the 5' RACE reads with MiXCR, one entry per CDR3 protein. The sample lists just over 500,000 distinct CDR3 sequences; approximately 22% were seen once. Another study also made use of these data, one on T cells expressing NK-cell markers.

The receptor was derived from a woman younger than 30 in good health. The sequenced sample was CD4+ T cells sorted from blood.

CDR3 sequence (DNA): TGCGCCAGCAGACTCCTGGGAAGAGGGGAAGCTTTCTTT. It specifies CASRLLGRGEAFF. The chain has TRBV5-1 and TRBJ1-1, with unresolved D. This CDR3 has 13 residues. V lost 5 bases and J 8 bases, leaving 16 bases between the germline ends. The germline V gene has CDR1 SGHRS and CDR2 YFSETQ.